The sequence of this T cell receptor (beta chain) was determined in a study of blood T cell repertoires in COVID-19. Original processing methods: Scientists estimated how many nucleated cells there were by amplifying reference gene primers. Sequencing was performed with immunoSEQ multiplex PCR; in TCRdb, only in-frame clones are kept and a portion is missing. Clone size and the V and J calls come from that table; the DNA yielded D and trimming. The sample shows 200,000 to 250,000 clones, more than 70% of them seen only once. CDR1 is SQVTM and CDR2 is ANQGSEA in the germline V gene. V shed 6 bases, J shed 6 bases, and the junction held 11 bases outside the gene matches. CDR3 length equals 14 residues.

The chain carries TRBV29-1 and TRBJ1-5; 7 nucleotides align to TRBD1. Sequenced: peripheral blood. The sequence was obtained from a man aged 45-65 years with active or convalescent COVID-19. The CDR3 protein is CSVVTGTVGQPQHF. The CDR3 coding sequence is TGCAGCGTGGTGACAGGGACTGTAGGTCAGCCCCAGCATTTT.